This T cell receptor beta chain was profiled in a study of cytomegalovirus exposure and HLA in healthy donors. About the research overall: Genotyping showed roughly 83% of about 370 donors falling in the Caucasian-associated ancestry cluster.

In the PCR, 60 Vbeta and 13 Jbeta primers were used. Assay: immunoSEQ multiplex PCR; the TCRdb copy retains only in-frame clones and omits some. The profile covers 150,000 to 200,000 clones, with roughly 79% appearing a single time and roughly an eighth taken by the ten largest. Note on this clone: Its target is unknown.

Findings and limits, study-wide: Presence/absence analysis assumed near-uniform sequencing depth across donors. A later analysis showed that HLA-associated TCR beta chains had undergone more clonal expansion than equally common others. As a later analysis revealed, the rate of TCR association differed by HLA locus, with DRB1 most and HLA-C fewest.

The CDR3 covers 15 residues. Germline CDR1 reads GTSNPN; CDR2 reads SVGIG (reference sequence). V dropped 2 bases and J dropped 4; count of bases not matched to a gene: 8. The sequence came from a man between 45 and 60 years old in good health and CMV-seropositive. The chain combines TRBV30 with TRBJ2-7; 10 bases are a match to TRBD2. Sequencing was performed on PBMCs. The CDR3 spells CAWSWLAGEKYEQYF. CDR3 DNA sequence: TGTGCCTGGAGTTGGCTAGCGGGGGAAAAGTACGAGCAGTACTTC.